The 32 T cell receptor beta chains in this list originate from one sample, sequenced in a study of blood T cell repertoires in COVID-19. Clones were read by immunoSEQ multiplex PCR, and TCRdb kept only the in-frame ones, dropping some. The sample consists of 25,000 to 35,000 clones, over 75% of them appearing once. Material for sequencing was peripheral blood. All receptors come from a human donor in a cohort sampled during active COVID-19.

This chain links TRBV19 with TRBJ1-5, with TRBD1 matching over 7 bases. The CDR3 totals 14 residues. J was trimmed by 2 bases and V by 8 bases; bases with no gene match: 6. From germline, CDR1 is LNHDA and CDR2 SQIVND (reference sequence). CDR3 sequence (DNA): TGTGCCAGTTCGGACAGGAAGGGCAATCAGCCCCAGCATTTT. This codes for CASSDRKGNQPQHF.

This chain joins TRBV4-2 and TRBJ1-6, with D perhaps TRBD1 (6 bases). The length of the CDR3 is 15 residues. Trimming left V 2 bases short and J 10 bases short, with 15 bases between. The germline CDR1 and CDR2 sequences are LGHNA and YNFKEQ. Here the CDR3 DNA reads TGTGCCAGCAGCCAACAACAGGGTGCGGACTCACCCCTCCACTTT. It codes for CASSQQQGADSPLHF.

In DNA form, the CDR3 reads TGTGCCAGCAGCTTGACAGGGAAAGCGGCTAATGAAAAACTGTTTTTT. Its translation: CASSLTGKAANEKLFF. The V call is TRBV5-8, the J call TRBJ1-4; D may be TRBD1 (6 bases). This CDR3 contains 16 residues. Germline assignment: CDR1 SGHTS and CDR2 YDEGEE. V lost 1 base to trimming and J lost 3 bases, with 13 bases between them. The whole variable domain, remainder taken from reference TRBV5-8 and TRBJ1-4, is EAGVTQSPTHLIKTRGQQATLRCSPISGHTSVYWYQQALGLGLQFLLWYDEGEERNRGNFPPRFSGRQFPNYSSELNVNALELEDSALYLCASSLTGKAANEKLFFGSGTQLSVL.

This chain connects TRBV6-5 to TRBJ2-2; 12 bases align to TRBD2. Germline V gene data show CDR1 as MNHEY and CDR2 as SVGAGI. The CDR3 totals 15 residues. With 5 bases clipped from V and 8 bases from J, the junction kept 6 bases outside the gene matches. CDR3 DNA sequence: TGTGCCAGCAGTCCCGGACTAGCGGGGTTAGGGGAGCTGTTTTTT. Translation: CASSPGLAGLGELFF.

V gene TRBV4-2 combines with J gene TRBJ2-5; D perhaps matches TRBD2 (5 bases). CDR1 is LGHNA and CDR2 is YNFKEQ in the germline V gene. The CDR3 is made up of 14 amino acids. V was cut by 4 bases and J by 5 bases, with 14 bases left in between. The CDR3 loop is CASSPQEGWETQYF. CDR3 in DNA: TGTGCCAGCAGCCCCCAAGAGGGTTGGGAGACCCAGTACTTC.

This chain's CDR3 is CASSHVPYPYEQYF. CDR3 coding DNA: TGTGCCAGCAGCCATGTCCCCTACCCCTACGAGCAGTACTTC. The chain is built from TRBV3-1 (or the pseudogene TRBV3-2) and TRBJ2-7; D remains unclear. In germline, CDR1 is LGHDT, CDR2 YNNKEL (reference sequence). Trimming took off 3 bases at V and 2 bases at J, with 11 bases between the two ends. This CDR3 is built from 14 residues.

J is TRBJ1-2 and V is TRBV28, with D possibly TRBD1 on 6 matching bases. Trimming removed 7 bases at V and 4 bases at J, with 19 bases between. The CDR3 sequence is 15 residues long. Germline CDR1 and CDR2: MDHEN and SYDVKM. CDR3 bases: TGTGCCAGCACCCCCCTCTCGGGCAGGGGCTATGGCTACACCTTC. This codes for CASTPLSGRGYGYTF.

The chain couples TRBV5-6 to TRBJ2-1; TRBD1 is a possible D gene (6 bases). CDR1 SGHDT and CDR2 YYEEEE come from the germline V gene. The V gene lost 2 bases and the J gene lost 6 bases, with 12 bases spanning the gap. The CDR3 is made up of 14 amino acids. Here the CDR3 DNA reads TGTGCCAGCAGCTTTCTGGGGGCCGGCAATGAGCAGTTCTTC. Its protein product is CASSFLGAGNEQFF.

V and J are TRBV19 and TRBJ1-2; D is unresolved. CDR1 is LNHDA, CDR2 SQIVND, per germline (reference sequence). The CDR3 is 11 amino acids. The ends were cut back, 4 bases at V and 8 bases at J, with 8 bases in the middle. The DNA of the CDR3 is TGTGCCAGTAGTACTCTTCGGGGCTACACCTTC. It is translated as CASSTLRGYTF.

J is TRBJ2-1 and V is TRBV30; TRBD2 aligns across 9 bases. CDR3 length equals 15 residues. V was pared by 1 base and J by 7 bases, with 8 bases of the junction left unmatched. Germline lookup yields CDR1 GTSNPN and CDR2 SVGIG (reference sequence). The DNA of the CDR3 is TGTGCCTGGAGTGGAGCGGGGGGCGTTAGTAATGAGCAGTTCTTC. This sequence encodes CAWSGAGGVSNEQFF.

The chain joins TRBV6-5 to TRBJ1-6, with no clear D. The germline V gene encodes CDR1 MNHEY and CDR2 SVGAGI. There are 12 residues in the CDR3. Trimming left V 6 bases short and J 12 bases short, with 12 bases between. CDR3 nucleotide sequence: TGTGCCAGCAGCAACCATGGAGGACCCCTCCACTTT. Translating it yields CASSNHGGPLHF.

The CDR3 DNA is TGTGCCAGCAGCTCCCCGAGGGCAGCCAAAAACATTCAGTACTTC. Amino acid sequence: CASSSPRAAKNIQYF. This sequence joins TRBV3-1 (or the pseudogene TRBV3-2) and TRBJ2-4; D possibly corresponds to TRBD2 (5 bases). Germline V gives CDR1 LGHDT, CDR2 YNNKEL (reference sequence). V was clipped by 5 bases and J by 0 bases, with 11 bases between them. This CDR3 has 15 amino acids.

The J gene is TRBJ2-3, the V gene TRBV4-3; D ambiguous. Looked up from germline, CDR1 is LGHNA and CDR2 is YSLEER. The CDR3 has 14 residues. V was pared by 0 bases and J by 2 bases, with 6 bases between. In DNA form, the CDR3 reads TGCGCCAGCAGCCAAGAAGGAGTCACAGATACGCAGTATTTT. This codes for CASSQEGVTDTQYF.

Here the CDR3 reads CASRPRQGNYEQYF. In nucleotides, the CDR3 is TGCGCCAGCAGACCTAGACAGGGGAACTACGAGCAGTACTTC. The rearrangement uses TRBV5-1 and TRBJ2-7, with 8 bases fitting TRBD1. The CDR3 totals 14 residues. Unmatched junction bases numbered 7, after V lost 5 bases and J lost 3 bases. CDR1 and CDR2 (germline): SGHRS, YFSETQ. The variable domain in full, completed from reference TRBV5-1 and TRBJ2-7, reads KAGVTQTPRYLIKTRGQQVTLSCSPISGHRSVSWYQQTPGQGLQFLFEYFSETQRNKGNFPGRFSGRQFSNSRSEMNVSTLELGDSALYLCASRPRQGNYEQYFGPGTRLTVT.

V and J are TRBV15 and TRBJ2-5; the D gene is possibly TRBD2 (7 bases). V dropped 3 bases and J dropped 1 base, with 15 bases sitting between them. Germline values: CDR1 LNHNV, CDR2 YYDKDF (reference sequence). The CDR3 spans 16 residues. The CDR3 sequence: CATSSFLGGAQETQYF. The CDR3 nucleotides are TGTGCCACCAGCAGCTTTCTAGGGGGGGCCCAAGAGACCCAGTACTTC. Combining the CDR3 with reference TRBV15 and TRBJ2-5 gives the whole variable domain DAMVIQNPRYQVTQFGKPVTLSCSQTLNHNVMYWYQQKSSQAPKLLFHYYDKDFNNEADTPDNFQSRRPNTSFCFLDIRSPGLGDTAMYLCATSSFLGGAQETQYFGPGTRLLVL.

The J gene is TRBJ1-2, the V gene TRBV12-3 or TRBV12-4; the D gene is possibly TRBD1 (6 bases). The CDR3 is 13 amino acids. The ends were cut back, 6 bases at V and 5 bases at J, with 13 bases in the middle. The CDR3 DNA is TGTGCCAGCAGCCCGGACAGAACTTATGGCTACACCTTC. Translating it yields CASSPDRTYGYTF.

CDR3 DNA: TGCGCCAGCAGCTTGTGGCCTAGCATGAACACTGAAGCTTTCTTT. Translating gives CASSLWPSMNTEAFF. J is TRBJ1-1 and V is TRBV5-1; D is ambiguous. With 1 base removed from V and 0 bases from J, the gap between germline ends came to 10 bases. The CDR3 length is 15 residues. Germline CDR1 SGHRS, CDR2 YFSETQ.

The chain's CDR3 is CASSPQQNLGGSPLHF. In DNA, the CDR3 is TGTGCCAGCAGTCCCCAACAGAATCTCGGGGGTTCACCCCTCCACTTT. The chain has TRBV7-8 and TRBJ1-6; D possibly corresponds to TRBD1 (5 bases). Germline assignment: CDR1 SGHVS and CDR2 FQNEAQ. CDR3 length: 16 amino acids. V was shortened by 6 bases and J by 9 bases, with 21 bases between the two germline ends.

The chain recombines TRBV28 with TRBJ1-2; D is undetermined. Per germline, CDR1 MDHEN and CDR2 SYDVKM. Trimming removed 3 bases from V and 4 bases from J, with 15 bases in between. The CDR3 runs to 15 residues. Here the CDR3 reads CASSFSFREAYGYTF. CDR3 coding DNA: TGTGCCAGCAGTTTCTCATTCCGGGAGGCCTATGGCTACACCTTC.

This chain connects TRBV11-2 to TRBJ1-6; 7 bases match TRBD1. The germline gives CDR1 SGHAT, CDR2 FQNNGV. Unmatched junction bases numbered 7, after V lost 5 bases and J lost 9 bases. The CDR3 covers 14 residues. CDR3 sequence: CASSAGTAGSPLHF. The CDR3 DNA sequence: TGTGCCAGCAGCGCCGGGACAGCCGGTTCACCCCTCCACTTT.

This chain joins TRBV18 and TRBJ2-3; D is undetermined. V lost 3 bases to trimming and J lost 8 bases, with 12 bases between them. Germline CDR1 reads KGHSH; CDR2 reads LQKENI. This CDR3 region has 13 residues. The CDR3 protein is CASSPVHPSTQYF. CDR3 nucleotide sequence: TGTGCCAGCTCACCGGTACACCCAAGTACGCAGTATTTT.

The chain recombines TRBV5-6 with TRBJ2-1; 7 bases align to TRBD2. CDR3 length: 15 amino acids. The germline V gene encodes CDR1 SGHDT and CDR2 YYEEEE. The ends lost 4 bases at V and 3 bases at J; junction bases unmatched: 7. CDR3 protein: CASSAAGTNYNEQFF. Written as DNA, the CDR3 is TGTGCCAGCAGCGCCGCCGGGACTAACTACAATGAGCAGTTCTTC.

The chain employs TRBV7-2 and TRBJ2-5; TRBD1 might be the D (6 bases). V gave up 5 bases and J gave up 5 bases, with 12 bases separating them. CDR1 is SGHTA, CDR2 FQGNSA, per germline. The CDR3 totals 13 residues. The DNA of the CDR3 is TGTGCCAGCAGCGCCGACAGGCGGGAGACCCAGTACTTC. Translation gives CASSADRRETQYF.

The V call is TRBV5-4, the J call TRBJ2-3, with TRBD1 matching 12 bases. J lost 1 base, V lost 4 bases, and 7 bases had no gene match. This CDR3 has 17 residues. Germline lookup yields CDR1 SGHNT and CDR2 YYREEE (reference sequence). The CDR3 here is CASSLGDRGLGTDTQYF. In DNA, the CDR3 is TGTGCCAGCAGCCTGGGGGACAGGGGGCTCGGCACAGATACGCAGTATTTT. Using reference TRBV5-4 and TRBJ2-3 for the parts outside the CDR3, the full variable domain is ETGVTQSPTHLIKTRGQQVTLRCSSQSGHNTVSWYQQALGQGPQFIFQYYREEENGRGNFPPRFSGLQFPNYSSELNVNALELDDSALYLCASSLGDRGLGTDTQYFGPGTRLTVL.

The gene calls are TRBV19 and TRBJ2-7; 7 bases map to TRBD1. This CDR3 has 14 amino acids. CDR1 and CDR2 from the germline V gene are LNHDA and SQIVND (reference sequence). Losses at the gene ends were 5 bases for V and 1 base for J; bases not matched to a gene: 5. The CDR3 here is CASSPRDRSYEQYF. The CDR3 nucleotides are TGTGCCAGTAGTCCTCGGGACAGATCCTACGAGCAGTACTTC.

As DNA, the CDR3 is TGTGCCAGCCGGGTCCCACTAAGCAACGAGCAGTACTTC. It codes for CASRVPLSNEQYF. V is TRBV7-9 and J is TRBJ2-7, with D hard to call. Germline values: CDR1 SEHNR, CDR2 FQNEAQ (reference sequence). V was cut by 8 bases and J by 5 bases, with 16 bases left in between. CDR3 length: 13 residues.

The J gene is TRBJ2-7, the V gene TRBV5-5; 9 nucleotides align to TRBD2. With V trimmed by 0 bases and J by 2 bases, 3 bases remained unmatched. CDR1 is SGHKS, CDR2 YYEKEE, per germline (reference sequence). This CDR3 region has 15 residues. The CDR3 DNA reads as TGTGCCAGCAGCTTGGCCCTAGCGGGGACCTACGAGCAGTACTTC. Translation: CASSLALAGTYEQYF.

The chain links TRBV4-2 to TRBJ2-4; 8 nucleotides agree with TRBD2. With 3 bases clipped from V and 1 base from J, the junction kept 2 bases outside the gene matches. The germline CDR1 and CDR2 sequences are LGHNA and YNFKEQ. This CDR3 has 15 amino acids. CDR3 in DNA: TGTGCCAGCAGCCAGCGGGGGGTGGCCAAAAACATTCAGTACTTC. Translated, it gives CASSQRGVAKNIQYF.

CDR3 loop: CASSRAGGPNEKLFF. In DNA, the CDR3 is TGTGCCAGTAGTCGTGCGGGGGGGCCTAATGAAAAACTGTTTTTT. The V gene is TRBV19, the J gene TRBJ1-4; TRBD1 is a possible D gene (6 bases). Germline assignment: CDR1 LNHDA and CDR2 SQIVND (reference sequence). This CDR3 spans 15 amino acids. The V gene lost 5 bases and the J gene lost 3 bases, with 13 bases spanning the gap. Full variable domain (remainder filled in from reference TRBV19 and TRBJ1-4): DGGITQSPKYLFRKEGQNVTLSCEQNLNHDAMYWYRQDPGQGLRLIYYSQIVNDFQKGDIAEGYSVSREKKESFPLTVTSAQKNPTAFYLCASSRAGGPNEKLFFGSGTQLSVL.

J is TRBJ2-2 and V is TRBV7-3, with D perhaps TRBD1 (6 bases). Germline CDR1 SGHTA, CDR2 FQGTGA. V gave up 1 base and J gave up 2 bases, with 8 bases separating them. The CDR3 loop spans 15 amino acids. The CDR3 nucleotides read TGTGCCAGCAGCTTAAGGGGACAAAACACCGGGGAGCTGTTTTTT. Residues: CASSLRGQNTGELFF.

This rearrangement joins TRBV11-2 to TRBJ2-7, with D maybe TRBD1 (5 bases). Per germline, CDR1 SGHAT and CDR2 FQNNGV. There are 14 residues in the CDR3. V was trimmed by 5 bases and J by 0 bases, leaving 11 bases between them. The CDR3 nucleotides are TGTGCCAGCAGCCAAGGGGCCTTCTCCTACGAGCAGTACTTC. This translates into CASSQGAFSYEQYF.

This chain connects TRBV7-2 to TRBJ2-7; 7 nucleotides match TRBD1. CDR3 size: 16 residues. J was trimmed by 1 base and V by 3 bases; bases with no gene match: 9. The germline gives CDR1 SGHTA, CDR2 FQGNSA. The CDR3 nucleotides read TGTGCCAGCAGCTTGGCTGGACAGGTAACGTCCTACGAGCAGTACTTC. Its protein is CASSLAGQVTSYEQYF.